The 14 T cell receptor beta chains below were found in one sample sequenced in a study of CD8+ T cells in alopecia areata. RNA extraction was followed by reverse transcription into cDNA, which acted as the sequencing template. Profiling relied on immunoSEQ multiplex PCR, and the TCRdb table lists in-frame clones only, not all of them. The sample contains some 180,000 clones, approximately 50% of which appear only once. The treatment: oral pan-JAK inhibitor, 5-10 mg twice daily. Sequenced material: CD8+ T cells sorted from blood, taken between weeks 51 and 54, from a patient treated with tofacitinib. These TCRs come from a human donor with alopecia areata.

This clone was observed a handful of times. The chain uses TRBV27 and TRBJ2-5; no reliable D call. Trimming shortened V by 7 bases and J by 0 bases, and 6 bases separated the two germline ends. The CDR3 loop spans 12 amino acids. Germline V gene sequence: CDR1 MNHEY, CDR2 SMNVEV (reference sequence). CDR3 sequence (DNA): TGTGCCAGCACAAAGTACCAAGAGACCCAGTACTTC. It specifies CASTKYQETQYF.

This chain connects TRBV7-6 to TRBJ2-2; TRBD2 agrees at 15 bases. The CDR3 consists of 17 residues. V lost 5 bases to trimming and J lost 5 bases; unmatched junction nucleotides: 6. The germline V gene encodes CDR1 SGHVS and CDR2 FNYEAQ. The CDR3 DNA is TGTGCCAGCAGCCTCGGACTAGCGGGGGGGCTAACCGGGGAGCTGTTTTTT. This translates into CASSLGLAGGLTGELFF.

Here the CDR3 reads CASSRNPGGASGANVLTF. The CDR3 nucleotides are TGTGCCAGCAGCCGGAATCCAGGGGGCGCGTCTGGGGCCAACGTCCTGACTTTC. The V call is TRBV7-6, the J call TRBJ2-6; 8 positions match TRBD1. Germline CDR1 is SGHVS and CDR2 is FNYEAQ. This CDR3 has 18 amino acids. Unmatched junction bases numbered 10, after V lost 5 bases and J lost 1 base.

This sequence joins TRBV19 and TRBJ1-5, with D unclear. The CDR3 extends over 12 amino acids. Trimming removed 6 bases at V and 4 bases at J, with 7 bases between. CDR1 and CDR2 from the germline V gene are LNHDA and SQIVND (reference sequence). This CDR3 is CASRGRNQPQHF. CDR3 nucleotides: TGTGCCAGTAGGGGTCGGAATCAGCCCCAGCATTTT.

The J gene is TRBJ2-1, the V gene TRBV6-4, with TRBD1 identical over 7 bases. This CDR3 contains 14 residues. Germline assignment: CDR1 MRHNA and CDR2 SNTAGT. V trimming: 4 bases; J trimming: 8 bases; junction bases outside the gene matches: 8. CDR3 DNA sequence: TGTGCCAGCAGTGGTGACAGGGAAAGCGATGAGCAGTTCTTC. Protein: CASSGDRESDEQFF.

The J gene is TRBJ1-1, the V gene TRBV7-8; perhaps TRBD1 as D (6 bases). Trimming stripped 1 base from V and 4 bases from J, with 10 bases between. Germline V gene lookup returns CDR1 SGHVS and CDR2 FQNEAQ. CDR3 length: 14 amino acids. The chain's CDR3 is CASSLGTGSTEAFF. In DNA form, the CDR3 reads TGTGCCAGCAGCTTAGGAACAGGGAGCACTGAAGCTTTCTTT. Full variable domain (missing parts from reference TRBV7-8 and TRBJ1-1): GAGVSQSPRYKVAKRGQDVALRCDPISGHVSLFWYQQALGQGPEFLTYFQNEAQLDKSGLPSDRFFAERPEGSVSTLKIQRTQQEDSAVYLCASSLGTGSTEAFFGQGTRLTVV.

The gene calls are TRBV5-4 and TRBJ2-1; 11 nucleotides agree with TRBD1. The germline V gene encodes CDR1 SGHNT and CDR2 YYREEE (reference sequence). J gave up 6 bases and V 3 bases, and 8 bases lay outside the gene matches. CDR3 length equals 16 residues. CDR3 in amino acids: CASSWEGTGGFNEQFF. CDR3 coding DNA: TGTGCCAGCAGCTGGGAGGGGACAGGGGGATTCAATGAGCAGTTCTTC.

V is TRBV2 and J is TRBJ2-1; no clear D. Germline CDR1 reads SNHLY; CDR2 reads FYNNEI. The CDR3 covers 13 residues. V lost 7 bases to trimming and J lost 0 bases, with 7 bases between them. CDR3: CASKTSSYNEQFF. The DNA of the CDR3 is TGTGCCAGCAAGACCTCCTCCTACAATGAGCAGTTCTTC.

The chain joins TRBV4-1 to TRBJ1-5, with D unresolved. The CDR3 totals 15 residues. Trimming removed 4 bases at V and 6 bases at J, with 16 bases between. Per germline, CDR1 MGHRA and CDR2 YSYEKL. The CDR3 bases are TGCGCCAGCAGCCGAGACCCGAACGGGCTTCAGCCCCAGCATTTT. Protein product: CASSRDPNGLQPQHF.

The chain uses TRBV27 and TRBJ2-2, with a possible D match to TRBD2 (6 bases). CDR1 and CDR2 from the germline V gene are MNHEY and SMNVEV (reference sequence). CDR3 length: 19 residues. With 5 bases removed from V and 5 bases from J, the gap between germline ends came to 27 bases. In nucleotides, the CDR3 is TGTGCCAGCAGTCCCGGGGCCGGCGCGGGAATAGGAATAACCGGGGAGCTGTTTTTT. It encodes CASSPGAGAGIGITGELFF.

In this sample, this clone turned up a few times. The chain is built from TRBV4-2 and TRBJ1-2; D unclear. Trimming pared 2 bases from V and 3 bases from J, leaving 16 bases between. Germline values: CDR1 LGHNA, CDR2 YNFKEQ. This CDR3 is 16 amino acids long. CDR3 loop: CASSQSEAGAYYGYTF. Written as DNA, the CDR3 is TGTGCCAGCAGCCAAAGCGAAGCGGGAGCCTACTATGGCTACACCTTC.

This chain connects TRBV7-8 to TRBJ1-5, with 7 nucleotides matching TRBD1. The CDR3 length is 17 residues. V lost 2 bases, J lost 0 bases, and 7 bases stayed unmatched. The V gene's germline CDR1 is SGHVS and CDR2 FQNEAQ. The CDR3 region is CASSLSGRGVSNQPQHF. DNA for the CDR3: TGTGCCAGCAGCTTAAGCGGCAGGGGGGTTAGCAATCAGCCCCAGCATTTT.

The chain combines TRBV29-1 with TRBJ2-5, with a possible D match to TRBD2 (6 bases). Trimming removed 0 bases from V and 5 bases from J, with 13 bases in between. The length of the CDR3 is 14 residues. Germline V gene data show CDR1 as SQVTM and CDR2 as ANQGSEA. CDR3 sequence: CSVEDSKGTETQYF. The CDR3 nucleotides read TGCAGCGTTGAAGATTCGAAAGGGACTGAGACCCAGTACTTC.

This sequence joins TRBV7-9 and TRBJ2-7; D assignment may be TRBD1 or TRBD2 (5 bases each). CDR1 and CDR2 from the germline V gene are SEHNR and FQNEAQ (reference sequence). This CDR3 comprises 14 residues. V was clipped by 5 bases and J by 0 bases, with 11 bases between them. In DNA form, the CDR3 reads TGTGCCAGCAGCCCGGACGGGGCCTCCTACGAGCAGTACTTC. Translating gives CASSPDGASYEQYF.